This TCR beta chain was observed in a study of cytotoxic CD8 clonotypes in ibrutinib-treated CLL (dated by TCRdb to the early 2020s). Regarding the complete study: The cohort had 11 relapsed/refractory and some 15 treatment-naive patients; 17 to 18 were IGHV unmutated. Responses were partial in roughly 24 patients and complete in 2; after median about 63 months follow-up, 14 stayed in remission and 12 progressed. Response samples were taken after a median of 12 months on treatment, ranging from about 6 to 40 months. Samples averaged roughly 260,000 productive templates and 80,000 to 100,000 productive rearrangements. Longitudinal samples were obtainable from about 30% of the roughly 90 participants in the trial. Cryopreserved peripheral blood mononuclear cells were collected at three points: before therapy, at response, and at either sustained remission or disease progression. All remission and progressive disease samples were collected while patients were still receiving ibrutinib.

The meaning of the sample's time point label: eleven to twelve months on ibrutinib. For TCR beta library preparation, roughly 1.8 micrograms of genomic DNA was extracted from cryopreserved PBMCs. Longitudinal blood samples from CLL patients on ibrutinib monotherapy were analyzed using high-throughput TCR beta sequencing. The patients took part in an open-label, single-center phase 2 trial of ibrutinib monotherapy. This clone was found once. Its recognized antigen is unknown. Base qualities are not provided; no much larger clone lies one nucleotide away. A MiSeq instrument was used for deep resolution sequencing, which targeted depths ranging from 1 in 1 million up to 1 in 200,000 T cells, with coverage averaging 10x for each clonotype. The immunoSEQ hsTCRB Kit was used to generate the TCR beta libraries. On the authors' methods: ImmunoSEQ Data Assistant and ImmunoSEQ Analyzer were used for data analysis, and V, D and J genes were assigned according to IMGT definitions. Clonality, which ranges from 0 to 1, was calculated by subtracting the normalized Shannon entropy of productive rearrangement frequencies from one. Only overrepresented clonotypes making up at least 0.05% of the repertoire of each patient were included in the public clonotype analysis. Repertoires from about a dozen age-matched healthy donors in immuneACCESS were used as clonality controls. In its TCRdb copy, this immuneACCESS table keeps in-frame sequences only and misses some clones. Where compared with another copy, unresolved V genes explain less than half of these, and the others have no known cause. D and trimming come from the DNA, and the V and J calls and clone size come from that table. The sample data list some 65,000 clones, and 45% to 65% of these were observed just once. Around 15% of the sample comes from the top ten.

Inclusive of the bounding cysteine and phenylalanine, the CDR3 is 12 residues long. Of all the DNA, just the CDR3 is kept, 36 bases in frame from base 1. The trim is 10 bases for V and 4 bases for J, with a gap of 11 bases between the germline ends. The germline V gene (reference sequence) provides CDR1 LNHDA and CDR2 SQIVND. The investigation overall reported the following: Sampling times were not matched between patients in sustained remission and patients whose disease was progressing, and lymph node repertoires were not examined. Baseline clonality exceeded that of age-matched healthy donors and correlated strongly with circulating CD8+ T-cell counts. Clonality rose at ibrutinib response, remained stable during sustained remission, and dropped back toward baseline at progression. Public clonotypes were rare and either shrank or stayed stable during treatment, and the rise in clonality at ibrutinib response reflected expansion of private clonotypes.

Source: PBMCs, taken after 12 months of ibrutinib treatment. The chain is encoded by TRBV19 joined to TRBJ1-5; no confident D gene assignment can be made. This receptor was taken from a human donor with chronic lymphocytic leukemia. The DNA sequence follows: TGTGCCACCTCAGGACGGAATCAGCCCCAGCATTTT. This sequence encodes CATSGRNQPQHF.